This is a list of T cell receptor beta chains from one sample in a study of cytotoxic CD8 clonotypes in ibrutinib-treated CLL. Sequencing used immunoSEQ multiplex PCR; TCRdb keeps in-frame clones, though not all of them. The repertoire holds some 160,000 clones, with about four fifths as singletons. Material: PBMCs, obtained after 12 months of ibrutinib treatment. All receptors come from a human donor with chronic lymphocytic leukemia. CDR3s include the opening cysteine and the closing phenylalanine or tryptophan. A D gene is named only where the DNA matches it firmly. Clone size appears in some rows only: once, few, many, or a class for an expanded clone.

D,size,J,V,DNA,CDR3
.,.,TRBJ2-7,TRBV14,TGTGCCAGCAGCCATACCACCTACGAGCAGTACTTC,CASSHTTYEQYF
.,.,TRBJ2-5,TRBV5-1,TGCGCCAGCAGACTTAACGCCCTGGAAGAGACCCAGTACTTC,CASRLNALEETQYF
.,.,TRBJ1-3,TRBV6-1,TGTGCCAGCAGTGTAACCTTTCGGAGAGGTGGAAACACCATATATTTT,CASSVTFRRGGNTIYF
.,.,TRBJ1-2,TRBV4-1,TGCGCCAGCAGCCAAGTTGGGAGGGGGGCGAACTATGGCTACACCTTC,CASSQVGRGANYGYTF
TRBD1,.,TRBJ2-1,TRBV29-1,TGCAGCGTTGGCCCGACAGGGGCGAATGAGCAGTTCTTC,CSVGPTGANEQFF
.,.,TRBJ2-3,TRBV6-1,TGTGCCAGCAGTGAAGCAGGGGTAGCAGATACGCAGTATTTT,CASSEAGVADTQYF
TRBD1,few,TRBJ2-7,TRBV27,TGTGCCAGCAGTTTATCCCACCGGGGACAGTACGAGCAGTACTTC,CASSLSHRGQYEQYF
.,.,TRBJ2-5,TRBV11-2,TGTGCCAGCAGCTTAGTCGATGGGGGGCCCCAAGAGACCCAGTACTTC,CASSLVDGGPQETQYF
.,.,TRBJ2-5,TRBV29-1,TGCAGCGTTGAGCAGGGTCTCCAAGAGACCCAGTACTTC,CSVEQGLQETQYF
TRBD1,.,TRBJ2-5,TRBV28,TGTGCCAGCAGTAAACCGGGACAGCCACAAGAGACCCAGTACTTC,CASSKPGQPQETQYF
.,.,TRBJ2-7,TRBV28,TGTGCCAGCAGTCCCCCAATCGCGGGACAGTACTACGAGCAGTACTTC,CASSPPIAGQYYEQYF
.,.,TRBJ2-7,TRBV14,TGTGCCAGCAGCCAAGCGTCCCGATGGTGGTCATCCTACGAGCAGTACTTC,CASSQASRWWSSYEQYF
TRBD1,.,TRBJ2-7,TRBV20-1,TGCAGTGCTGCGGACAGGGAGCAGTACTTC,CSAADREQYF
TRBD1,.,TRBJ2-7,TRBV7-8,TGTGCCAGCAGCTTAGGGGACAGGGGTGCCTACGAGCAGTACTTC,CASSLGDRGAYEQYF
.,.,TRBJ1-6,TRBV29-1,TGCAGCGTTGCCAAGGGAAGTGTGGGATCACCCCTCCACTTT,CSVAKGSVGSPLHF
.,.,TRBJ2-3,TRBV11-2,TGTGCCAGCAGCTTAGGGCGGGGAGGTAGCACAGATACGCAGTATTTT,CASSLGRGGSTDTQYF
.,.,TRBJ1-1,TRBV5-1,TGCGCCAGCACGGGGGAGGGTAACACTGAAGCTTTCTTT,CASTGEGNTEAFF
.,.,TRBJ1-2,TRBV4-2,TGTGCCAGCAGCCAAGATCTAGGCGAGGCAGACTACTATGGCTACACCTTC,CASSQDLGEADYYGYTF
.,.,TRBJ1-5,TRBV29-1,TGCAGCGTTCGGGAAGGGGACGGGCAGCCCCAGCATTTT,CSVREGDGQPQHF
.,.,TRBJ2-7,TRBV28,TGTGCCAGCAGTTTGGGGTGGAGGCAGAGCTCCTACGAGCAGTACTTC,CASSLGWRQSSYEQYF
TRBD1,.,TRBJ1-5,TRBV28,TGTGCCAGCAGGGACAGGTTCAGCAATCAGCCCCAGCATTTT,CASRDRFSNQPQHF
TRBD1,once,TRBJ1-2,TRBV7-2,TGTGCCAGCAGCTCTCAGGGGGCAAACTATGGCTACACCTTC,CASSSQGANYGYTF
.,.,TRBJ2-3,TRBV21-1,.,CASSDGSFGGGSTDTQYF
TRBD1,.,TRBJ1-5,TRBV5-6,TGTGCCAGCAGCTTGTGGGCGGACAGGGTAGAACAGCCCCAGCATTTT,CASSLWADRVEQPQHF
.,.,TRBJ2-2,TRBV7-9,TGTGCCAGCAGCTCGATCTTCGGGGAGCTGTTTTTT,CASSSIFGELFF
.,.,TRBJ2-2,TRBV5-4,TGTGCCAGCAGCTTGTTAATGGGACAGAACACCGGGGAGCTGTTTTTT,CASSLLMGQNTGELFF
TRBD2,once,TRBJ2-3,TRBV2,TGTGCCGGTGCTCTAGCGGGAGGAACAGATACGCAGTATTTT,CAGALAGGTDTQYF
.,.,TRBJ1-3,TRBV9,TGTGCCAGCAGCGTAGGCGGCTCAGACTCTGGAAACACCATATATTTT,CASSVGGSDSGNTIYF
TRBD2,.,TRBJ2-1,TRBV15,TGTGCCACCAGCCTTGTAGCGGGAACATTGGATGAGCAGTTCTTC,CATSLVAGTLDEQFF
.,once,TRBJ1-1,TRBV7-2,TGTGCCAGCAGCTTACTTCATAGTTCCGGGACTCGAGCTTTCTTT,CASSLLHSSGTRAFF
.,.,TRBJ2-7,TRBV2,TGTGCCAGTCAAGGGTTGGCCTACGAGCAGTACTTC,CASQGLAYEQYF
.,.,TRBJ1-1,TRBV6-5,TGTGCCAGCAGCAGCGGACGGAACACTGAAGCTTTCTTT,CASSSGRNTEAFF
.,.,TRBJ2-5,TRBV6-6,TGTGCCAGCAGTCGCACCCCCCGGGACCTTCAAGAGACCCAGTACTTC,CASSRTPRDLQETQYF
.,.,TRBJ1-1,TRBV28,TGTGCCAGCACAGCAAACACTGAAGCTTTCTTT,CASTANTEAFF
TRBD1,.,TRBJ1-2,TRBV7-2,TGCGCCAGCAGCCCCGTCCCAGGGGGCTTCTACACCTTC,CASSPVPGGFYTF
.,.,TRBJ2-1,TRBV18,TGTGCCACCCAACCACCCTCCCAAGCGTCTGAGCAGTTCTTC,CATQPPSQASEQFF
.,.,TRBJ2-5,TRBV11-2,TGTGCCAGCAGCTCTCTAGCCGGGAGTCAGACCCAGTACTTC,CASSSLAGSQTQYF
.,.,TRBJ1-1,TRBV20-1,TGCAGTGGTGTCGGGAACACTGAAGCTTTCTTT,CSGVGNTEAFF
.,.,TRBJ1-2,TRBV28,TGTGCCAGCGCAGGGGTAGGCTACACCTTC,CASAGVGYTF
.,.,TRBJ2-1,TRBV5-1,TGCGCCAGCAGCCAGAACCTAGCGAATGAGCAGTTCTTC,CASSQNLANEQFF
.,.,TRBJ2-3,TRBV19,TGTGCCAGCAGATGGACAGCAGCGGATACGCAGTATTTT,CASRWTAADTQYF
.,.,TRBJ2-2,TRBV6-5,TGTGCCAGCAGCTCGAGGACCGGGGAGCTGTTTTTT,CASSSRTGELFF
TRBD1,once,TRBJ1-6,TRBV5-1,TGCGCCAGCAGCTTGGAGCAGGGGGCGTTTTCACCCCTCCACTTT,CASSLEQGAFSPLHF
.,.,TRBJ1-1,TRBV9,TGTGCCAGCAGCGTAGACCCCCTGAACACTGAAGCTTTCTTT,CASSVDPLNTEAFF
.,.,TRBJ1-1,TRBV7-3,TGTGCCAGCAGCCCCCGGGAGGCTCTGAACACTGAAGCTTTCTTT,CASSPREALNTEAFF
.,.,TRBJ2-7,TRBV25-1,TGTGCCAGCAGTGGAGTACTTGAGCAGTACTTC,CASSGVLEQYF
.,.,TRBJ2-7,TRBV28,TGTGCCAGCACCATGCCGGCAGCCCACGAGCAGTACTTC,CASTMPAAHEQYF
.,.,TRBJ2-3,TRBV28,TGTGCCAGCAGTAAGGCAGGGGGCACAGATACGCAGTATTTT,CASSKAGGTDTQYF